The clone carrying this T cell receptor (beta chain) came up many times. What it binds is unknown. TCRdb re-called the PCR reads with MiXCR, one entry per CDR3 protein. The sample lists more than 450,000 distinct CDR3 sequences, approximately 25% seen once, with approximately 0.8% in the top ten. Researchers sorted naive CD8 T cells as cells that were CD8+CD4-CCR7+CD45RA+. The sample comes from a study of molecular identifiers for immune sequencing clone quantification. Study-level information: RNA, taken in replicates from about 21,000 or 97,000 naive CD8 cells, was split five ways, with four sequenced. Study-wide points: Highly expanded clone sizes could be underestimated by identical TCR molecules that share a barcode. Over 99% of CMV-specific effector molecules, but under 1% of naive ones, were in clones above 20 copies.

The CDR3 length is 15 residues. Germline V gene data show CDR1 as LGHNA and CDR2 as YSLEER. V was trimmed by 3 bases and J by 0 bases, leaving 12 bases between them. The receptor comes from a human donor in good health. Some libraries in this study had Jurkat cell RNA spiked in. The chain has TRBV4-3 and TRBJ2-7; no reliable D call. What was sequenced was naive CD8+ T cells from blood, with Jurkat cell RNA spiked in. Subset defined: FACS-sorted CD8+CD4-CCR7+CD45RA+ naive T cells. CDR3 sequence (DNA): TGCGCCAGCAGCCAGGCATGGTATGCCTCCTACGAGCAGTACTTC. This sequence encodes CASSQAWYASYEQYF.